This T cell receptor (beta chain) is drawn from a study of response to subunit inactivated influenza vaccine. Broader study findings: Few additional T cells are recruited per seasonal influenza vaccination, authors suggested.

The CDR3 loop spans 13 amino acids. TCRdb redid the calling of the RT-PCR reads with MiXCR, one entry per CDR3 protein. The sample lists hundreds of thousands of distinct CDR3 sequences, approximately 24% occurring once. A remark on this clonotype: Antigen: not known. At one end the junction does not follow the germline gene, possibly because of a read error.

Sequencing used CD4+ T cells sorted from PBMCs, obtained more than 4 days after vaccination. The TCR was taken from a middle-aged man who received an inactivated influenza vaccine. This chain links TRBV12-3 or TRBV12-4 with TRBJ2-3; 7 nucleotides agree with TRBD1. The CDR3 spells CASSLQGVTPLSF. In nucleotides, the CDR3 is TGTGCCAGCAGTTTACAGGGGGTGACACCGCTGTCTTTT.